This record concerns one T cell receptor (beta chain) sequence. Its antigen remains unidentified. The entry originates in a study of CD8 T cells in ankylosing spondylitis. Study findings and constraints: About 8 highly homologous variants formed a TCR beta motif that appeared characteristic of ankylosing spondylitis blood. Both synovial fluid and blood in reactive arthritis had previously been reported to carry some motif variants. As for the disease-linked clones, they showed a CD8+ phenotype and occurred at relatively low frequencies in peripheral blood.

V shed 0 bases and J shed 2 bases, with 6 bases lying between them. In germline, CDR1 is LGHDT, CDR2 YNNKEL (reference sequence). This CDR3 has 14 amino acids. Quantitative 5'-RACE with molecular barcodes was used to make the TCR beta libraries. TCRdb used MiXCR to reprocess the 5' RACE reads, holding one entry per CDR3 protein. Altogether about 480,000 distinct CDR3 sequences are present, 15% to 20% being singletons, with the ten largest covering approximately 1%. The source is a male donor with ankylosing spondylitis. J is TRBJ2-3 and V is TRBV3-1; D unresolved. Sample: blood, either unsorted or a sorted T cell fraction (not recorded which). This CDR3 is CASSQDGITDTQYF. CDR3 nucleotides: TGTGCCAGCAGCCAAGATGGAATCACAGATACGCAGTATTTT.